These 17 T cell receptor beta chains were all obtained from the same sample, sequenced in a study of blood T cells in healthy people across ages. A second PCR, run for about 7 to 11 cycles, used a sample-barcoded 5' primer plus a J-beta primer mix. Each CDR3 protein is one row after TCRdb ran MiXCR on the 5' RACE reads. Found here are approximately 730,000 distinct CDR3 sequences, around 46% of them singletons; the top ten hold roughly 19%. The sample comprised blood. The source is a woman aged 55-75 years in good health.

The gene calls are TRBV28 and TRBJ2-6, with 7 bases identical to TRBD1. The length of the CDR3 is 19 residues. The germline V gene has CDR1 MDHEN and CDR2 SYDVKM. The ends lost 5 bases at V and 1 base at J; junction bases unmatched: 14. CDR3 DNA: TGTGCCAGCAGTATTAGGGACAGTTACAACCCTTCTGGGGCCAACGTCCTGACTTTC. Amino acids: CASSIRDSYNPSGANVLTF.

J is TRBJ2-4 and V is TRBV12-3 or TRBV12-4, with 11 bases fitting TRBD1. V was pared by 6 bases and J by 13 bases, with 14 bases of the junction left unmatched. This CDR3 has 15 amino acids. The CDR3 is CASSLQGQGVNEQYF. As DNA, the CDR3 is TGTGCCAGCAGCCTACAGGGACAGGGGGTCAATGAGCAGTACTTC.

This clonotype was found a few times. The J gene is TRBJ1-2, the V gene TRBV7-9; no definite D call. The V gene's germline CDR1 is SEHNR and CDR2 FQNEAQ (reference sequence). The V end was cut by 9 bases, the J end by 1 base, with 18 bases between. CDR3 length equals 15 residues. This chain's CDR3 is CASFPPAGRNYGYTF. Written as DNA, the CDR3 is TGTGCCAGTTTTCCCCCGGCGGGCCGTAACTATGGCTACACCTTC.

V is TRBV29-1 and J is TRBJ2-1, with 9 bases fitting TRBD2. Unmatched junction bases numbered 7, after V lost 7 bases and J lost 0 bases. Germline assignment: CDR1 SQVTM and CDR2 ANQGSEA. CDR3 length equals 15 residues. In DNA form, the CDR3 reads TGCAGCGGGGTAGCGGGAGCTATCTCCTACAATGAGCAGTTCTTC. The encoded protein is CSGVAGAISYNEQFF.

The CDR3 DNA follows: TGTGCCATCAGTGGAACAGGGGGCTGGGAGACCCAGTACTTC. It is translated as CAISGTGGWETQYF. The genes are TRBV10-3 and TRBJ2-5; 9 positions match TRBD1. The CDR3 consists of 14 residues. Germline CDR1 reads ENHRY; CDR2 reads SYGVKD. V was pared by 4 bases and J by 5 bases, with 5 bases of the junction left unmatched.

This clonotype was counted between two and nine times. V usage is TRBV2 and J usage is TRBJ2-1, with 10 nucleotides matching TRBD2. The CDR3 covers 17 residues. The junction had 8 bases not matched to a gene; V was cut back by 6 bases and J by 0 bases. The germline V gene has CDR1 SNHLY and CDR2 FYNNEI. The CDR3 coding sequence is TGTGCCAGCAGCGCTATCGGACTAGCGGACTCCTACAATGAGCAGTTCTTC. It translates to CASSAIGLADSYNEQFF. The full variable domain, with the rest looked up from reference TRBV2 and TRBJ2-1, is EPEVTQTPSHQVTQMGQEVILRCVPISNHLYFYWYRQILGQKVEFLVSFYNNEISEKSEIFDDQFSVERPDGSNFTLKIRSTKLEDSAMYFCASSAIGLADSYNEQFFGPGTRLTVL.

This clonotype was picked up a small number of times. The chain is built from TRBV6-1 and TRBJ2-3, with 8 positions matching TRBD1. V shed 6 bases, J shed 4 bases, and the junction held 9 bases outside the gene matches. The CDR3 runs 15 residues. Per the germline V gene, CDR1 is MNHNS and CDR2 is SASEGT. The CDR3 coding sequence is TGTGCCAGCAGCTCCGGACAGGGAGACGCAGATACGCAGTATTTT. It is translated as CASSSGQGDADTQYF.

Notes on this clonotype: An end of the junction does not agree with germline; a read error may underlie this. The chain employs TRBV6-6 and TRBJ1-2, with TRBD1 identical over 12 bases. There are 15 residues in the CDR3. Germline V gene data show CDR1 as MNHNY and CDR2 as SVGAGI (reference sequence). In DNA form, the CDR3 reads TGTGCCACTCGGCTCCCGGGACAGGGGGCGGATGGCTGCACCTTC. This codes for CATRLPGQGADGCTF.

The CDR3 reads CSALGRDTFHEQYF. For the CDR3, the DNA is TGCAGTGCTCTAGGACGAGATACGTTCCACGAGCAGTACTTC. This rearrangement joins TRBV20-1 to TRBJ2-7; no firm D call. Per the germline V gene, CDR1 is DFQATT and CDR2 is SNEGSKA (reference sequence). The length of the CDR3 is 14 residues. V lost 5 bases and J 5 bases, leaving 19 bases between the germline ends.

This clonotype was seen repeatedly, ten times or more. This chain uses TRBV6-2 or TRBV6-3 with TRBJ1-2, with D uncertain. Germline CDR1 MNHEY, CDR2 SVGEGT. V was shortened by 3 bases and J by 2 bases, with 7 bases between the two germline ends. This CDR3 region has 13 residues. The CDR3 DNA sequence: TGTGCCAGCAGTTATCTGACCAACTATGGCTACACCTTC. Translation: CASSYLTNYGYTF.

The CDR3 sequence is CASRVGPGQGADTQYF. The CDR3, as DNA: TGTGCCAGCAGAGTCGGCCCGGGACAGGGGGCAGATACGCAGTATTTT. The chain carries TRBV5-5 and TRBJ2-3; the match to TRBD1 covers 11 bases. CDR3 length equals 16 residues. With V trimmed by 5 bases and J by 4 bases, 9 bases remained unmatched. Per the germline V gene, CDR1 is SGHKS and CDR2 is YYEKEE (reference sequence).

Of note for this clonotype: Mismatch with germline at one junction end may stem from a read error. The chain employs TRBV2 and TRBJ2-2; no firm D call. Germline V gives CDR1 SNHLY, CDR2 FYNNEI. This CDR3 has 15 residues. The CDR3: CASSEIQANTGELFF. DNA of the CDR3: TGCGCCAGCAGTGAAATCCAGGCGAACACCGGGGAGCTGTTTTTT.

This clonotype was picked up a small number of times. V gene TRBV2 combines with J gene TRBJ1-6, with D unclear. Trimming left V 7 bases short and J 6 bases short, with 10 bases between. CDR1 is SNHLY and CDR2 is FYNNEI in the germline V gene. This CDR3 has 13 residues. CDR3 coding DNA: TGTGCCAGCATTCTAGGTACTAATTCACCCCTCCACTTT. Protein sequence: CASILGTNSPLHF.

This clonotype occurred a few times. The V call is TRBV29-1, the J call TRBJ2-4, with D tentatively TRBD1 or TRBD2 (5 bases each). Germline V lookup: CDR1 SQVTM, CDR2 ANQGSEA. CDR3 size: 13 residues. V lost 3 bases, J lost 6 bases, and 12 bases lay in between. CDR3 loop: CSVDDGARNIQYF. The CDR3, as DNA: TGCAGCGTTGACGACGGGGCGAGAAACATTCAGTACTTC.

CDR3 residues: CASSPGVGGTGGYTF. The CDR3, as DNA: TGTGCCAGCAGTCCCGGGGTCGGGGGAACAGGAGGCTACACCTTC. The chain employs TRBV12-3 or TRBV12-4 and TRBJ1-2, with D possibly TRBD1 on 5 matching bases. The CDR3 loop spans 15 amino acids. With 5 bases removed from V and 8 bases from J, the gap between germline ends came to 21 bases.

The V call is TRBV7-9, the J call TRBJ2-7; D is ambiguous. CDR3 length equals 13 residues. Germline V gives CDR1 SEHNR, CDR2 FQNEAQ (reference sequence). V was pared by 2 bases and J by 3 bases, with 8 bases between. This CDR3 reads CASSLRTRYEQYF. The CDR3, as DNA: TGTGCCAGCAGCTTACGGACGCGCTACGAGCAGTACTTC.

This sequence joins TRBV29-1 and TRBJ2-6; D unresolved. The V gene's germline CDR1 is SQVTM and CDR2 ANQGSEA. The CDR3 is 14 amino acids. V lost 4 bases and J 0 bases, leaving 7 bases between the germline ends. CDR3 coding DNA: TGCAGCGTTGGCGGACGCTCTGGGGCCAACGTCCTGACTTTC. This gives the protein CSVGGRSGANVLTF.